This T cell receptor (beta chain) was sequenced during a study of blood T cells in healthy people across ages (dated by TCRdb to 2013 to 2016). Context from the whole study: In model experiments, template switching captured roughly one uniquely barcoded TCR beta cDNA molecule for every two T cells. The study analyzed two additional independent replicas of 1 million unique cDNA reads from the same blood draw for two donors, one aged 18 to 29 and one aged 80 or older. The study measured age-related changes in TCR beta repertoire diversity using deep sequencing normalized with unique cDNA molecular identifiers. The donors were divided into four age groups: young (average around 16 years), middle-aged (approximately 39), aged (under 70) and long-lived (more than 75).

What the study reported, not specific to this receptor: The percentage of naive T cells measured by flow cytometry correlated strongly with observed TCR beta diversity. The long-lived group showed more naive CD4+ T cells, fewer expanded clones and increased TCR diversity than the aged group, suggesting age selection. Donor CMV infection status was unknown, potentially confounding age-related changes in expanded clonotypes. Estimates of total diversity based on one million sequenced T cells were considered lower bounds and underestimates. Observed TCR beta diversity per million T cells fell roughly linearly with age, and a significant reduction was already apparent by age around 40. Because profiling used bulk unsorted PBMCs, naive and antigen-experienced compartments could not be compared conclusively.

Receptor libraries were prepared by 5' RACE. Sequenced on an Illumina HiSeq 2500. A second PCR of about 7 to 12 cycles was run with a J-beta primer mix and a sample-barcoded 5' primer. Each TCR beta cDNA molecule received a unique molecular identifier from a template-switch 5' adaptor carrying 12 random nucleotides. Each sample yielded at least 3 million CDR3-containing paired-end reads. The Mint cDNA synthesis kit, primed by a TRBC-specific oligonucleotide, was used to synthesize first-strand cDNA from all RNA. All cDNA was treated with uracil-DNA glycosylase and then went through a first 18-cycle PCR with the universal primers M1SS and BC2_uni_R. In the source study's methods: For normalization, 1 million high-quality reads were randomly selected from each sample, with every read carrying a distinct molecular identifier. Instead of being binned into consensus sequences, reads with shared molecular identifiers were discarded. MiTCR, set to a Q25 quality threshold and the strictest error-elimination algorithm, was used for CDR3 identification, clonotype clustering and error correction. A nonparametric unseen species model with Euler transformation was used to estimate a lower bound on total TCR beta diversity. TCRdb cleaned the public reads at Q25 with fastp, built clones with MiXCR and kept in-frame beta chains. Rows are combined by CDR3 protein, so each entry shows the most common genes and DNA. The V and J calls and clone size are TCRdb's, not the authors'. The sample includes 900,000 to 950,000 distinct CDR3 sequences, with almost 30% observed a single time. The ten largest clones add up to roughly a tenth of the sample.

A word on this clonotype: Its antigen is unknown. Base-call qualities are not available, and no considerably larger clone is one nucleotide away.

CDR1 and CDR2 were assigned from the germline V gene (reference sequence) as DFQATT and SNEGSKA. The CDR3 runs 15 amino acids, cysteine and phenylalanine included. The only DNA kept is the CDR3, 45 bases in frame from the first base. Ends trimmed: V by 2 bases, J by 3 bases; bases unmatched to a gene: 5. Systemically healthy Caucasian individuals from Russia, over 30 in total and aged about 6 to 100 years, were included as donors. Each donor gave 8 to 10 milliliters of peripheral blood, collected into EDTA-treated Vacutainer tubes. Ficoll-Paque density-gradient centrifugation was used to isolate PBMCs, with at least 7 million per sample. Trizol reagent was used to extract total RNA from the PBMCs, yielding at least 6 micrograms per sample. For every donor, flow cytometry on a PBMC aliquot measured the percentage of naive CD45RAhigh/CD27high T cells. These records were also assigned to another study, of T cells of mothers and their children. Drawing on the second study: The donors were nine systemically healthy Caucasian individuals, made up of three mothers and their six children. cDNA synthesis consumed the entire amount of extracted RNA, loaded at approximately 1.4 ug RNA in each 15 ul reaction. In the second PCR, sample barcodes and 2-4 random nucleotides were introduced via the M1S primer. More than 8 million TCR beta CDR3 reads were obtained from each mother, and about 3 million reads were obtained from each child. In both related and unrelated pairs, thymic selection shapes the output of TCR recombination in a similar way, with inherited differences having only a minor effect. Related mother-child pairs always showed normalized repertoire overlap that was slightly higher than in unrelated mother-child pairs, though the difference was never significant. With a sensitivity of about 100 clones per million clonotypes, no persistent microchimeric T cell clones were detected. The study used deep NGS to compare TCR beta repertoires of mothers and children, seeking features distinguishing related mother-child pairs from unrelated individuals. The mean age was roughly 36 +/- 4 years for the mothers and approximately 11 +/- 4 years for the children. Libraries were sequenced on Illumina HiSeq 2000 with 100+100 nt paired-end reads after adapter ligation with NEBNext reagents. Mother and child libraries were prepared a month apart and sequenced in separate runs to prevent cross-contamination. Each donor had between about 450,000 and 2,200,000 distinct TCR beta clonotypes identified. Naive TCR beta clonotypes were estimated from low-frequency clonotypes matched to each donor's FACS-determined naive share, without sorting.

The sample comprised blood. Here the chain combines TRBV20-1 and TRBJ1-5; TRBD1 aligns with 9 central bases. This receptor was identified in a woman in her forties in good health. CDR3 loop: CSARRTGANNQPQHF. The DNA sequence is as follows: TGCAGTGCTAGACGGACAGGGGCGAACAATCAGCCCCAGCATTTT.